One and the same sample provided the 22 T cell receptor beta chains below, sequenced in a study of blood T cell repertoires in COVID-19. TCRdb keeps only in-frame clones here, not all; method: immunoSEQ multiplex PCR. The table shows about 160,000 clones, with 80% to 90% occurring only once. Material for sequencing was peripheral blood. Receptor source: a man aged 40-49 years with acute or convalescent COVID-19.

The V gene is TRBV6-5, the J gene TRBJ1-2; 7 positions match TRBD1. The CDR3 sequence is 13 residues long. The ends lost 9 bases at V and 3 bases at J; junction bases unmatched: 7. Per the germline V gene, CDR1 is MNHEY and CDR2 is SVGAGI. In nucleotides, the CDR3 is TGTGCCAGTGCGTCCGGGACAGACTATGGCTACACCTTC. It yields the protein CASASGTDYGYTF.

The V and J genes are TRBV5-5 and TRBJ1-1, with 9 bases identical to TRBD1. V was pared by 5 bases and J by 7 bases, with 9 bases of the junction left unmatched. Germline loops: CDR1 SGHKS, CDR2 YYEKEE (reference sequence). The CDR3 is 14 amino acids. The CDR3 loop reads CASRPGQGQGEAFF. The CDR3, as DNA: TGTGCCAGCAGACCAGGACAGGGGCAAGGTGAAGCTTTCTTT. Looking up the rest from reference TRBV5-5 and TRBJ1-1 gives the full variable domain: DAGVTQSPTHLIKTRGQQVTLRCSPISGHKSVSWYQQVLGQGPQFIFQYYEKEERGRGNFPDRFSARQFPNYSSELNVNALLLGDSALYLCASRPGQGQGEAFFGQGTRLTVV.

This chain links TRBV28 with TRBJ1-2; D not resolved. The germline V gene has CDR1 MDHEN and CDR2 SYDVKM. V was pared by 2 bases and J by 3 bases, with 4 bases between. CDR3 length: 12 amino acids. For the CDR3, the DNA is TGTGCCAGCAGTTTAGTCGACTATGGCTACACCTTC. Residues: CASSLVDYGYTF.

The chain links TRBV10-1 to TRBJ2-1; 9 positions agree with TRBD1. This CDR3 contains 15 residues. Germline V CDR1 and CDR2: WNHNN, SYGVQD (reference sequence). The junction had 10 bases not matched to a gene; V was cut back by 6 bases and J by 7 bases. The CDR3 bases are TGCGCCAGCAGCGAACTGGACAGGGGCCCTAATGAGCAGTTCTTC. This translates into CASSELDRGPNEQFF.

The chain joins TRBV4-2 to TRBJ2-2, with D possibly matching TRBD1 (6 bases). The ends were cut back, 4 bases at V and 7 bases at J, with 22 bases in the middle. Germline V CDR1 and CDR2: LGHNA, YNFKEQ. The CDR3 covers 17 residues. CDR3 amino acids: CASSPPATGLGGGELFF. The CDR3 nucleotides are TGTGCCAGCAGCCCCCCGGCTACAGGGCTTGGGGGCGGGGAGCTGTTTTTT.

The rearrangement links TRBV3-1 (or the pseudogene TRBV3-2) to TRBJ2-5, with D tentatively TRBD1 (5 bases). The CDR3 runs to 15 residues. Germline V gene data show CDR1 as LGHDT and CDR2 as YNNKEL (reference sequence). V lost 3 bases, J lost 5 bases, and 16 bases lay in between. CDR3 DNA sequence: TGTGCCAGCAGCCACGACCAGGGCCCCATGGAGACCCAGTACTTC. Its translation is CASSHDQGPMETQYF.

The chain couples TRBV29-1 to TRBJ2-1; TRBD1 is a possible D gene (5 bases). V lost 7 bases to trimming and J lost 8 bases, with 15 bases between them. Germline loops: CDR1 SQVTM, CDR2 ANQGSEA. The CDR3 covers 12 residues. CDR3: CSGQGNEDEQFF. CDR3 nucleotide sequence: TGCAGCGGGCAGGGTAATGAGGATGAGCAGTTCTTC.

The V and J genes are TRBV7-3 and TRBJ1-6; a possible D gene is TRBD1 (6 bases). CDR1 SGHTA and CDR2 FQGTGA come from the germline V gene. The CDR3 totals 15 residues. The germline V and J ends were trimmed by 2 bases and 5 bases, with 10 bases remaining between them. CDR3 in DNA: TGTGCCAGCAGCTTATTCGGGACACATAATTCACCCCTCCACTTT. Protein sequence: CASSLFGTHNSPLHF.

J is TRBJ2-5 and V is TRBV6-1, with 8 bases that match TRBD2. This CDR3 comprises 14 residues. J lost 4 bases, V lost 3 bases, and 4 bases had no gene match. Per the germline V gene, CDR1 is MNHNS and CDR2 is SASEGT. The CDR3 reads CASSDPGGAETQYF. DNA for the CDR3: TGTGCCAGCAGTGACCCCGGGGGGGCAGAGACCCAGTACTTC.

This chain connects TRBV7-2 to TRBJ2-2, with D unresolved. The CDR3 runs 15 residues. Germline V lookup: CDR1 SGHTA, CDR2 FQGNSA. The ends were cut back, 1 base at V and 0 bases at J, with 6 bases in the middle. CDR3 loop: CASSLGRSNTGELFF. The CDR3 DNA follows: TGTGCCAGCAGCTTAGGGAGATCGAACACCGGGGAGCTGTTTTTT.

The chain couples TRBV7-2 to TRBJ2-5; D gene uncertain. The germline V gene has CDR1 SGHTA and CDR2 FQGNSA. The V gene lost 3 bases and the J gene lost 0 bases, with 8 bases spanning the gap. The length of the CDR3 is 14 residues. The CDR3 DNA sequence: TGTGCCAGCAGCTTCGACTCGTACCAAGAGACCCAGTACTTC. Amino acids: CASSFDSYQETQYF.

The chain joins TRBV6-5 to TRBJ1-2; 7 bases fit TRBD1. Trimming at V came to 5 bases and at J to 4 bases, leaving 4 bases not matched to a gene. Per the germline V gene, CDR1 is MNHEY and CDR2 is SVGAGI. The CDR3 length is 13 residues. CDR3 DNA: TGTGCCAGCAGTCTCGACAGGGCCTATGGCTACACCTTC. Its translation: CASSLDRAYGYTF.

J is TRBJ2-6 and V is TRBV5-1; 11 bases are shared with TRBD1. After removal of 0 bases from V and 0 bases from J, the junction contained 2 bases not matched to a gene. The CDR3 runs 18 residues. In germline, CDR1 is SGHRS, CDR2 YFSETQ. CDR3 loop: CASSLAGTGGSGANVLTF. CDR3 bases: TGCGCCAGCAGCTTGGCCGGGACAGGGGGCTCTGGGGCCAACGTCCTGACTTTC.

This clone was seen only once. The rearrangement links TRBV6-5 to TRBJ1-4; D uncertain. The CDR3 loop spans 11 amino acids. The germline V gene encodes CDR1 MNHEY and CDR2 SVGAGI. Trimming pared 6 bases from V and 13 bases from J, leaving 12 bases between. The CDR3 protein is CASSGEGGLFF. CDR3 nucleotides: TGTGCCAGCAGCGGGGAGGGAGGACTGTTTTTT.

The chain combines TRBV5-6 with TRBJ1-3; TRBD1 agrees at 10 bases. This CDR3 comprises 16 residues. Germline CDR1 SGHDT, CDR2 YYEEEE. The J segment lost 1 base and the V segment lost 1 base, leaving 2 bases of the junction unmatched. The CDR3 protein is CASSLRTGGSGNTIYF. The DNA of the CDR3 is TGTGCCAGCAGCTTGAGGACAGGGGGTTCTGGAAACACCATATATTTT.

The gene calls are TRBV5-4 and TRBJ1-3, with 10 positions matching TRBD1. Per the germline V gene, CDR1 is SGHNT and CDR2 is YYREEE (reference sequence). V shed 2 bases, J shed 1 base, and the junction held 6 bases outside the gene matches. The CDR3 totals 17 residues. The CDR3, as DNA: TGTGCCAGCAGCTTAGCCGGGACAGGGGTTTCTGGAAACACCATATATTTT. Residues: CASSLAGTGVSGNTIYF.

This clone was counted once. This chain uses TRBV19 with TRBJ1-5; 11 bases map to TRBD1. Germline CDR1 is LNHDA and CDR2 is SQIVND (reference sequence). With 7 bases clipped from V and 1 base from J, the junction kept 12 bases outside the gene matches. The CDR3 has 18 amino acids. The CDR3 here is CASTPGGQGAWSNQPQHF. CDR3 DNA sequence: TGTGCCAGTACCCCGGGTGGACAGGGGGCATGGAGCAATCAGCCCCAGCATTTT.

This clone was counted a few times. V gene TRBV19 combines with J gene TRBJ1-1; 9 nucleotides agree with TRBD1. The ends lost 4 bases at V and 2 bases at J; junction bases unmatched: 5. The CDR3 runs to 15 residues. Germline CDR1 and CDR2: LNHDA and SQIVND (reference sequence). CDR3 residues: CASSTGTGYNTEAFF. In DNA, the CDR3 is TGTGCCAGTAGTACCGGGACAGGGTACAACACTGAAGCTTTCTTT.

The rearrangement joins TRBV9 to TRBJ1-3; maybe TRBD1 (5 bases). Trimming removed 7 bases from V and 4 bases from J, with 15 bases in between. The germline gives CDR1 SGDLS, CDR2 YYNGEE. This CDR3 has 14 residues. The CDR3 sequence is CASSWGGPGNTIYF. DNA of the CDR3: TGTGCCAGCTCTTGGGGGGGACCAGGAAACACCATATATTTT.

V gene TRBV18 combines with J gene TRBJ1-5; D might be TRBD1 (6 bases). From germline, CDR1 is KGHSH and CDR2 LQKENI. The CDR3 is 12 residues long. Trimming removed 6 bases from V and 7 bases from J, with 10 bases in between. This chain's CDR3 is CASSSGDQPQHF. The CDR3 coding sequence is TGTGCCAGCTCGTCAGGGGACCAGCCCCAGCATTTT.

CDR3 nucleotides: TGTGCCAGCGGAGGGTTCACAGATACGCAGTATTTT. This codes for CASGGFTDTQYF. V and J are TRBV7-3 and TRBJ2-3; the D gene is possibly TRBD2 (6 bases). Germline V gene data show CDR1 as SGHTA and CDR2 as FQGTGA. The ends were cut back, 8 bases at V and 2 bases at J, with 8 bases in the middle. CDR3 size: 12 residues.

The chain joins TRBV7-2 to TRBJ2-4; no firm D call. This CDR3 contains 14 residues. The germline CDR1 and CDR2 sequences are SGHTA and FQGNSA. V lost 0 bases and J lost 2, with 5 bases in between. The CDR3 bases are TGTGCCAGCAGCTTAGCGAGGACCAAAAACATTCAGTACTTC. It is translated as CASSLARTKNIQYF.